This T cell receptor (beta chain) was sequenced for a study of blood T cells in healthy people across ages. Then a second PCR, running roughly 7 to 11 cycles, was carried out with a sample-barcoded 5' primer and a J-beta primer mix. TCRdb recomputed calls from the 5' RACE reads with MiXCR, one row per CDR3 protein. This sample yields roughly 570,000 distinct CDR3 sequences, of which 25% to 30% are seen a single time; roughly 18% belongs to the top ten. This clonotype appeared a few times. This CDR3 comprises 15 residues. Germline CDR1 is SGHTA and CDR2 is FQGNSA. Trimming cost V 3 bases and J 0 bases, with 8 bases left between them.

The J gene is TRBJ1-4, the V gene TRBV7-2; no reliable D call. This receptor was taken from a woman between 65 and 79 years old in good health. What was sequenced was blood. CDR3 residues: CASSFLQATNEKLFF. CDR3 nucleotide sequence: TGTGCCAGCAGCTTCCTGCAAGCAACTAATGAAAAACTGTTTTTT.